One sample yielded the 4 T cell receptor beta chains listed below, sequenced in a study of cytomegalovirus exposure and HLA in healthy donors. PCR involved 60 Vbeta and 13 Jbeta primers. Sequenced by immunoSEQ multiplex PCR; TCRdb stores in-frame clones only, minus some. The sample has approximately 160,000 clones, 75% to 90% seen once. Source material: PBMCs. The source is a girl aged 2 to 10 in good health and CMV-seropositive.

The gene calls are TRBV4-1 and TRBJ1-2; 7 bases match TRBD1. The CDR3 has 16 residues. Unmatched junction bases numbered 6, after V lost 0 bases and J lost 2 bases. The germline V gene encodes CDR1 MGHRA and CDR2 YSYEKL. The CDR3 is CASSQDPTGQNYGYTF. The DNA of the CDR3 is TGCGCCAGCAGCCAAGACCCGACGGGACAGAACTATGGCTACACCTTC.

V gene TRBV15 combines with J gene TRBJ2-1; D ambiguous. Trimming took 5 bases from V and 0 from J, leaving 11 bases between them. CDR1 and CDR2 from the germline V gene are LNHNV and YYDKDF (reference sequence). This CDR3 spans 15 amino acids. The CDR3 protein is CATSPRLGSYNEQFF. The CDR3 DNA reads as TGTGCCACCAGCCCGCGCCTCGGCTCCTACAATGAGCAGTTCTTC. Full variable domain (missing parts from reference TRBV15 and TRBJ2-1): DAMVIQNPRYQVTQFGKPVTLSCSQTLNHNVMYWYQQKSSQAPKLLFHYYDKDFNNEADTPDNFQSRRPNTSFCFLDIRSPGLGDTAMYLCATSPRLGSYNEQFFGPGTRLTVL.

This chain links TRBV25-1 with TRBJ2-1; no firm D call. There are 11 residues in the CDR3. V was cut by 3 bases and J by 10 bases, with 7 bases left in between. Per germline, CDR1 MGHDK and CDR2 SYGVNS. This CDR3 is CASSEATEQFF. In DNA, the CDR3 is TGTGCCAGCAGTGAGGCCACGGAGCAGTTCTTC.

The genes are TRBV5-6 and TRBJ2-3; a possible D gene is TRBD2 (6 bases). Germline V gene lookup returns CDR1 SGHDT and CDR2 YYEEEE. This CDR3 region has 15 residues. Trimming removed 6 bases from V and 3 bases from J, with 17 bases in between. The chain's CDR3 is CASNYGGPGTDTQYF. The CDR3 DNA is TGTGCCAGCAACTACGGAGGGCCGGGGACAGATACGCAGTATTTT.